This T cell receptor beta chain was sequenced in a study of PD-1 blockade in mismatch repair-deficient tumors. Germline CDR1 and CDR2: SGHNT and YENEEA. V was trimmed by 4 bases and J by 1 base, leaving 20 bases between them. This CDR3 region has 18 residues. The table came from immunoSEQ multiplex PCR; TCRdb's copy has only in-frame clones and leaves some out. The sample contains some 130,000 clones, around nine tenths of which appear only once. The source material was peripheral blood, sampled 70 to 73 weeks after starting pembrolizumab. The source of this sequence is an adult with mismatch repair-deficient cancer. J is TRBJ2-1 and V is TRBV11-3, with D hard to call. The CDR3 loop is CASSSRTWVGRSYNEQFF. DNA for the CDR3: TGTGCCAGCAGCTCCCGCACATGGGTCGGAAGGTCCTACAATGAGCAGTTCTTC.